The present TCR beta chain was sequenced within a study of T cell repertoires in cytomegalovirus infection. This CDR3 spans 16 amino acids. Germline CDR1 is MGHRA and CDR2 is YSYEKL. Germline trimming cut 7 bases from V and 2 bases from J; bases unmatched to any gene: 8. Each CDR3 protein gets one entry after TCRdb re-called the reads with MiXCR. This table holds 400,000 or so distinct CDR3 sequences, around 18% found once. The sample comprised PBMCs. The rearrangement links TRBV4-1 to TRBJ1-2; the match to TRBD1 covers 12 bases. The TCR sequence derives from a human donor in good health (CMV status not recorded). Some clones in this sample may be carry-over from other donors' samples. CDR3 residues: CASKPGQGAGNYGYTF. DNA of the CDR3: TGCGCCAGCAAGCCGGGACAGGGGGCCGGAAACTATGGCTACACCTTC.